Below, 29 T cell receptor beta chains from the same sample are listed, as sequenced in a study of blood T cell repertoires in COVID-19. TCRdb keeps only in-frame clones here, not all; method: immunoSEQ multiplex PCR. This sample yields tens of thousands of clones, of which more than 75% are seen a single time; 4.5% to 5% belongs to the top ten. The sample taken for sequencing was peripheral blood. The origin of the receptors is a human donor in a cohort sampled during active COVID-19.

The rearrangement links TRBV7-9 to TRBJ2-1; no reliable D call. The CDR3 loop spans 11 amino acids. V was pared by 3 bases and J by 8 bases, with 5 bases between. Germline V gene data show CDR1 as SEHNR and CDR2 as FQNEAQ (reference sequence). This CDR3 is CASSFIHEQFF. CDR3 DNA sequence: TGTGCCAGCAGCTTCATCCATGAGCAGTTCTTC.

V and J are TRBV6-6 and TRBJ2-1, with D uncertain. CDR1 MNHNY and CDR2 SVGAGI come from the germline V gene (reference sequence). The germline V and J ends were trimmed by 6 bases and 10 bases, with 10 bases remaining between them. CDR3 length: 11 amino acids. The CDR3 DNA reads TGTGCCAGCAGGGCTAGTTGGGAGCAGTTCTTC. Encoded protein: CASRASWEQFF.

The gene calls are TRBV10-1 and TRBJ2-1, with 7 bases aligning to TRBD2. V dropped 3 bases and J dropped 13; count of bases not matched to a gene: 6. The germline V gene encodes CDR1 WNHNN and CDR2 SYGVQD (reference sequence). CDR3 length: 12 amino acids. The CDR3: CASSDGLGAQFF. DNA for the CDR3: TGCGCCAGCAGTGATGGACTAGGGGCACAGTTCTTC.

The rearrangement uses TRBV5-4 and TRBJ2-7; 8 nucleotides line up with TRBD2. The CDR3 is made up of 13 amino acids. Germline V gene lookup returns CDR1 SGHNT and CDR2 YYREEE (reference sequence). Trimming removed 5 bases from V and 3 bases from J; junction bases left unmatched: 4. The CDR3 here is CASSGTSSYEQYF. The CDR3 nucleotides are TGTGCCAGCAGTGGGACTAGTAGCTACGAGCAGTACTTC. Combining the CDR3 with reference TRBV5-4 and TRBJ2-7 gives the whole variable domain ETGVTQSPTHLIKTRGQQVTLRCSSQSGHNTVSWYQQALGQGPQFIFQYYREEENGRGNFPPRFSGLQFPNYSSELNVNALELDDSALYLCASSGTSSYEQYFGPGTRLTVT.

V and J are TRBV5-4 and TRBJ2-2; possible D gene TRBD2, 5 bases. Between the trimmed V and J ends, which lost 0 bases and 7 bases, there was a span of 7 bases. The CDR3 consists of 13 residues. CDR1 SGHNT and CDR2 YYREEE come from the germline V gene (reference sequence). Written as DNA, the CDR3 is TGTGCCAGCAGCTTGGAACGGGGCGGGGAGCTGTTTTTT. The encoded protein is CASSLERGGELFF.

The rearrangement links TRBV5-1 to TRBJ2-3; the match to TRBD2 covers 11 bases. Germline CDR1 and CDR2: SGHRS and YFSETQ. J was trimmed by 3 bases and V by 1 base; bases with no gene match: 7. The CDR3 sequence is 17 residues long. DNA for the CDR3: TGCGCCAGCAGCTTGACAGGGACTAGCGGACTTACAGATACGCAGTATTTT. It codes for CASSLTGTSGLTDTQYF.

For the CDR3, the DNA is TGTGCCAGCAGCCTAGCGGGAGTTTTCAACGAGCAGTACTTC. The encoded protein is CASSLAGVFNEQYF. V gene TRBV27 combines with J gene TRBJ2-7, with 10 bases matching TRBD2. This CDR3 is built from 14 residues. Germline loops: CDR1 MNHEY, CDR2 SMNVEV (reference sequence). J was trimmed by 5 bases and V by 6 bases; bases with no gene match: 7.

This clone occurred once. The V and J genes are TRBV25-1 and TRBJ2-1; TRBD2 might be the D (6 bases). Trimming stripped 7 bases from V and 2 bases from J, with 15 bases between. Per germline, CDR1 MGHDK and CDR2 SYGVNS. This CDR3 is 15 amino acids long. The CDR3 DNA reads TGTGCCAGCAAAGGAGGGAGAAACGCCTACAATGAGCAGTTCTTC. Amino acids: CASKGGRNAYNEQFF. Full variable domain (rest looked up from reference TRBV25-1 and TRBJ2-1): EADIYQTPRYLVIGTGKKITLECSQTMGHDKMYWYQQDPGMELHLIHYSYGVNSTEKGDLSSESTVSRIRTEHFPLTLESARPSHTSQYLCASKGGRNAYNEQFFGPGTRLTVL.

This clone turned up a few times. The J gene is TRBJ2-3, the V gene TRBV30; TRBD1 is a possible D gene (5 bases). Germline V gene lookup returns CDR1 GTSNPN and CDR2 SVGIG (reference sequence). The V end lost 1 base, the J end lost 10 bases, and 12 bases lay between the germline ends. The CDR3 consists of 12 residues. The CDR3 region is CAWSDPGFPQYF. The CDR3 nucleotides read TGTGCCTGGAGTGATCCAGGGTTTCCGCAGTATTTT.

V usage is TRBV7-9 and J usage is TRBJ2-7; maybe TRBD2 (6 bases). Trimming cost V 8 bases and J 3 bases, with 11 bases left between them. This CDR3 region has 12 residues. Germline CDR1 is SEHNR and CDR2 is FQNEAQ (reference sequence). The CDR3 DNA reads TGTGCCAGCGGTAGCGGAGTCTACGAGCAGTACTTC. Translation gives CASGSGVYEQYF.

V gene TRBV15 combines with J gene TRBJ1-1; TRBD1 aligns across 8 bases. The CDR3 length is 15 residues. CDR1 is LNHNV and CDR2 is YYDKDF in the germline V gene (reference sequence). V was pared by 4 bases and J by 0 bases, with 4 bases of the junction left unmatched. The CDR3 region is CATSNGQGMNTEAFF. The CDR3 DNA is TGTGCCACCAGCAACGGACAGGGCATGAACACTGAAGCTTTCTTT.

The gene calls are TRBV7-9 and TRBJ2-3; 8 nucleotides agree with TRBD1. The CDR3 extends over 15 amino acids. The V and J ends lost 1 base and 2 bases, in that order; junction bases with no gene match: 2. Germline V gives CDR1 SEHNR, CDR2 FQNEAQ (reference sequence). DNA of the CDR3: TGTGCCAGCAGCTTAGGACAGGGGATCACAGATACGCAGTATTTT. Translating it yields CASSLGQGITDTQYF. The variable domain in full, completed from reference TRBV7-9 and TRBJ2-3, reads DTGVSQNPRHKITKRGQNVTFRCDPISEHNRLYWYRQTLGQGPEFLTYFQNEAQLEKSRLLSDRFSAERPKGSFSTLEIQRTEQGDSAMYLCASSLGQGITDTQYFGPGTRLTVL.

This clone has only one observation. This chain joins TRBV6-5 and TRBJ1-1, with a tentative D call TRBD1 (5 bases). From germline, CDR1 is MNHEY and CDR2 SVGAGI. The germline V and J ends were trimmed by 6 bases and 7 bases, with 9 bases remaining between them. The CDR3 covers 11 residues. The CDR3 here is CASRRQHEAFF. As DNA, the CDR3 is TGTGCCAGCAGACGACAGCATGAAGCTTTCTTT.

The chain combines TRBV5-8 with TRBJ2-5, with TRBD1 matching 7 bases. Germline loops: CDR1 SGHTS, CDR2 YDEGEE. CDR3 size: 14 residues. The trim removed 9 bases at V and 5 bases at J, leaving 13 bases unmatched. CDR3 bases: TGTGCCACCGGACAGGCCGGAGGCCGGGAGACCCAGTACTTC. Its translation is CATGQAGGRETQYF.

The chain links TRBV18 to TRBJ2-7; no definite D call. Germline CDR1 and CDR2: KGHSH and LQKENI. The CDR3 has 12 amino acids. V was clipped by 4 bases and J by 2 bases, with 6 bases between them. The CDR3 nucleotides are TGTGCCAGCTCACAGCCGGCCTACGAGCAGTACTTC. Its protein is CASSQPAYEQYF.

The genes are TRBV30 and TRBJ2-1; 8 bases fit TRBD2. The CDR3 spans 16 residues. V gave up 3 bases and J gave up 4 bases; unmatched junction bases: 11. CDR1 and CDR2 (germline): GTSNPN, SVGIG (reference sequence). The CDR3 DNA reads as TGTGCCTGGAGCGCGGGGGGAGGGCACTATTACAATGAGCAGTTCTTC. Amino acid sequence: CAWSAGGGHYYNEQFF.

The chain has TRBV4-1 and TRBJ2-1; the match to TRBD1 covers 9 bases. The CDR3 is made up of 14 amino acids. Germline V gene lookup returns CDR1 MGHRA and CDR2 YSYEKL. Unmatched junction bases numbered 7, after V lost 4 bases and J lost 9 bases. Written as DNA, the CDR3 is TGCGCCAGCAGCCCGGGACAGGGCCTGAGTGAGCAGTTCTTC. Its protein is CASSPGQGLSEQFF.

The genes are TRBV7-9 and TRBJ1-1, with no clear D. Germline V lookup: CDR1 SEHNR, CDR2 FQNEAQ (reference sequence). The length of the CDR3 is 15 residues. Trimming took off 1 base at V and 3 bases at J, with 12 bases between the two ends. Written as DNA, the CDR3 is TGTGCCAGCAGCTTAGGAGGTGCGATATACACTGAAGCTTTCTTT. This translates into CASSLGGAIYTEAFF.

The genes are TRBV2 and TRBJ2-5, with 14 nucleotides matching TRBD2. V lost 6 bases and J lost 5; bases outside the gene matches: 5. This CDR3 contains 15 residues. In germline, CDR1 is SNHLY, CDR2 FYNNEI. CDR3 in amino acids: CASRGLAGVGETQYF. As DNA, the CDR3 is TGTGCCAGCAGGGGACTAGCGGGAGTGGGTGAGACCCAGTACTTC. The variable domain in full, completed from reference TRBV2 and TRBJ2-5, reads EPEVTQTPSHQVTQMGQEVILRCVPISNHLYFYWYRQILGQKVEFLVSFYNNEISEKSEIFDDQFSVERPDGSNFTLKIRSTKLEDSAMYFCASRGLAGVGETQYFGPGTRLLVL.

This clone is a singleton in its sample. The V and J genes are TRBV11-2 and TRBJ2-5, with 7 bases identical to TRBD2. The J segment lost 5 bases and the V segment lost 5 bases, leaving 11 bases of the junction unmatched. The CDR3 sequence is 15 residues long. Looked up from germline, CDR1 is SGHAT and CDR2 is FQNNGV. CDR3 sequence: CASSPSLADRETQYF. The CDR3 bases are TGTGCCAGCAGCCCTTCTCTAGCGGACCGGGAGACCCAGTACTTC.

The CDR3 spells CAISEGTSGYQETQYF. Here the CDR3 DNA reads TGTGCCATCAGTGAGGGGACTAGCGGATACCAAGAGACCCAGTACTTC. The gene calls are TRBV10-3 and TRBJ2-5; 11 nucleotides align to TRBD2. Germline CDR1 and CDR2: ENHRY and SYGVKD. Trimming at V came to 2 bases and at J to 0 bases, leaving 2 bases not matched to a gene. This CDR3 comprises 16 residues.

This clone was observed a handful of times. The chain employs TRBV5-6 and TRBJ1-1; D perhaps matches TRBD1 (6 bases). The CDR3 length is 15 residues. The V end was cut by 4 bases, the J end by 2 bases, with 15 bases between. Germline V gene data show CDR1 as SGHDT and CDR2 as YYEEEE. The CDR3 DNA is TGTGCCAGCAGCCGAACGGGGACAATAAACACTGAAGCTTTCTTT. Translation gives CASSRTGTINTEAFF.

The rearrangement joins TRBV5-6 to TRBJ1-6, with 7 positions matching TRBD1. V lost 0 bases, J lost 8 bases, and 5 bases stayed unmatched. This CDR3 is built from 15 residues. Germline CDR1 and CDR2: SGHDT and YYEEEE. The CDR3 nucleotides read TGTGCCAGCAGCTTGGGGACAGGTCCGGATTCACCCCTCCACTTT. This gives the protein CASSLGTGPDSPLHF.

The CDR3 bases are TGTGCCAGTCACCGGGACTTGAACACCGGGGAGCTGTTTTTT. It translates to CASHRDLNTGELFF. This sequence joins TRBV19 and TRBJ2-2; D might be TRBD2 (6 bases). V gave up 8 bases and J gave up 1 base, with 11 bases separating them. Germline lookup yields CDR1 LNHDA and CDR2 SQIVND (reference sequence). The CDR3 is 14 residues long.

The chain uses TRBV5-6 and TRBJ1-1; TRBD1 is a possible D gene (5 bases). The CDR3 runs to 15 residues. V lost 0 bases and J lost 5, with 14 bases in between. In germline, CDR1 is SGHDT, CDR2 YYEEEE. CDR3 nucleotides: TGTGCCAGCAGCTTGGACGTGAGACAGTCGACTGAAGCTTTCTTT. Encoded protein: CASSLDVRQSTEAFF.

The rearrangement joins TRBV6-2 or TRBV6-3 to TRBJ2-5; D possibly corresponds to TRBD1 (5 bases). Trimming removed 2 bases from V and 2 bases from J, with 12 bases in between. Germline CDR1 reads MNHEY; CDR2 reads SVGEGT. CDR3 size: 15 residues. CDR3 amino acids: CASSYVTGAQETQYF. The DNA of the CDR3 is TGTGCCAGCAGTTACGTCACAGGAGCACAAGAGACCCAGTACTTC.

The chain has TRBV6-2 or TRBV6-3 and TRBJ2-1, with 12 bases fitting TRBD2. Germline V gene data show CDR1 as MNHEY and CDR2 as SVGEGT. This CDR3 has 16 amino acids. V lost 4 bases, J lost 10 bases, and 11 bases stayed unmatched. DNA for the CDR3: TGTGCCAGCAGTTCCGGGACTAGCGGGTCTCTGAGCGAGCAGTTCTTC. Residues: CASSSGTSGSLSEQFF.

V usage is TRBV6-1 and J usage is TRBJ1-2; D not resolved. The CDR3 is 15 residues long. Trimming cost V 2 bases and J 2 bases, with 12 bases left between them. Per germline, CDR1 MNHNS and CDR2 SASEGT. Here the CDR3 reads CASSELLTGNYGYTF. For the CDR3, the DNA is TGTGCCAGCAGTGAATTACTGACTGGGAACTATGGCTACACCTTC.

This clone was observed a handful of times. The chain is built from TRBV3-1 (or the pseudogene TRBV3-2) and TRBJ2-7; possible D gene TRBD1, 6 bases. V was shortened by 3 bases and J by 3 bases, with 9 bases between the two germline ends. This CDR3 has 13 amino acids. Germline V lookup: CDR1 LGHDT, CDR2 YNNKEL (reference sequence). CDR3 nucleotides: TGTGCCAGCAGCCATAACAGGGTCTACGAGCAGTACTTC. Translated: CASSHNRVYEQYF.